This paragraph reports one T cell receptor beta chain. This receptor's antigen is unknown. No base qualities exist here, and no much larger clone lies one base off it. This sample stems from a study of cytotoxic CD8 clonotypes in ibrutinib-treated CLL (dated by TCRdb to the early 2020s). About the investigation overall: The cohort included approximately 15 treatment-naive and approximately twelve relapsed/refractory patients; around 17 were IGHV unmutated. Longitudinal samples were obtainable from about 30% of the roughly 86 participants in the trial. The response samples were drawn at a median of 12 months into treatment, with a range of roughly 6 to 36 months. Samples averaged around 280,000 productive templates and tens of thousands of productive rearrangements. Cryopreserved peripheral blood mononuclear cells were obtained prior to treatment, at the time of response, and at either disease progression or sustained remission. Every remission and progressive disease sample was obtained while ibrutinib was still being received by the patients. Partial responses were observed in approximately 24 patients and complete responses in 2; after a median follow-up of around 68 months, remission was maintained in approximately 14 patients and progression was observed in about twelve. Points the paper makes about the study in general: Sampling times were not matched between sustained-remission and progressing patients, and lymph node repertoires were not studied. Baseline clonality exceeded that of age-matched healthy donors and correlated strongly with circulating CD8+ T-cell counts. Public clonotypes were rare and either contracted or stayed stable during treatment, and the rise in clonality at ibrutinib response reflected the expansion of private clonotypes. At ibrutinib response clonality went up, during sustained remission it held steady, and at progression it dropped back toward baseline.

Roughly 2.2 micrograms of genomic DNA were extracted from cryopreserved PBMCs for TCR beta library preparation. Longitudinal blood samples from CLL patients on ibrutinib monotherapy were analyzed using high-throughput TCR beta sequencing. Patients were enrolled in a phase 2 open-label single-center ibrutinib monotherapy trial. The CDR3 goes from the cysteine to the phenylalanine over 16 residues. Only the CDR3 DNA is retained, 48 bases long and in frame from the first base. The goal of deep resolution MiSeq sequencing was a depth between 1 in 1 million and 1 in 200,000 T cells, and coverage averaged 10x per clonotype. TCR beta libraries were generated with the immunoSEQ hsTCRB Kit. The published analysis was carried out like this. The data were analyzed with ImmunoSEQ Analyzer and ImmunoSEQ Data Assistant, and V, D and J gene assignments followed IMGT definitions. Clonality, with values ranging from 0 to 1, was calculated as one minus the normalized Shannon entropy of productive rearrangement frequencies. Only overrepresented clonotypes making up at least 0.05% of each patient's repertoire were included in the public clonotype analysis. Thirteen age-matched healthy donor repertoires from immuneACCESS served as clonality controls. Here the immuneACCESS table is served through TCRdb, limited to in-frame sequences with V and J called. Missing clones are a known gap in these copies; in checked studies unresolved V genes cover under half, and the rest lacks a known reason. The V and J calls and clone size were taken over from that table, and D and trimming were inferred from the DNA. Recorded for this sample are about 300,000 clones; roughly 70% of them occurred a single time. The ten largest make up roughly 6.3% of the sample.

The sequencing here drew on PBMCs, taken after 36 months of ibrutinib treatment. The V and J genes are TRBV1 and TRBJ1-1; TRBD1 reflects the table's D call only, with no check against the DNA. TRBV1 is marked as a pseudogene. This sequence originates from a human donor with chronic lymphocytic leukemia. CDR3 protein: CTSSHSDRDRVGEAFF. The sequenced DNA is TGCACCAGCAGCCATTCAGACCGGGACAGGGTTGGTGAAGCTTTCTTT.